The 5 T cell receptor beta chains below were found in one sample sequenced in a study of blood T cell repertoires in COVID-19. Repertoires were generated with immunoSEQ multiplex PCR, while TCRdb's copy carries only in-frame clones and drops some. The sample includes roughly 200,000 clones, around 81% seen only once; the top ten take 4.5% to 7%. Sequenced: peripheral blood. The receptor set was obtained from a woman in her 70s with acute or convalescent COVID-19.

The V gene is TRBV11-2, the J gene TRBJ2-3; D not certain. V lost 1 base, J lost 0 bases, and 14 bases lay in between. This CDR3 spans 17 amino acids. Germline V lookup: CDR1 SGHAT, CDR2 FQNNGV. CDR3 coding DNA: TGTGCCAGCAGCTTAGCACGGCTAGTGGTTAGCACAGATACGCAGTATTTT. Protein sequence: CASSLARLVVSTDTQYF. The complete variable domain, with remaining parts taken from reference TRBV11-2 and TRBJ2-3, reads EAGVAQSPRYKIIEKRQSVAFWCNPISGHATLYWYQQILGQGPKLLIQFQNNGVVDDSQLPKDRFSAERLKGVDSTLKIQPAKLEDSAVYLCASSLARLVVSTDTQYFGPGTRLTVL.

The chain joins TRBV28 to TRBJ1-3; D ambiguous. The CDR3 runs to 17 residues. Looked up from germline, CDR1 is MDHEN and CDR2 is SYDVKM. Trimming took off 7 bases at V and 0 bases at J, with 19 bases between the two ends. The CDR3 region has the DNA TGTGCCAGCACCACTAGGGCCACCCCATTCTCTGGAAACACCATATATTTT. Translated: CASTTRATPFSGNTIYF.

The chain has TRBV28 and TRBJ1-2; 11 bases align to TRBD1. From germline, CDR1 is MDHEN and CDR2 SYDVKM. The CDR3 has 14 amino acids. With V trimmed by 8 bases and J by 8 bases, 10 bases remained unmatched. The CDR3 DNA reads as TGTGCCAGCGGCAGGGACAGGGGGGCTTTAGGCTACACCTTC. The encoded protein is CASGRDRGALGYTF.

V and J are TRBV2 and TRBJ1-5; unclear D gene. Germline CDR1 SNHLY, CDR2 FYNNEI. Trimming removed 3 bases at V and 2 bases at J, with 11 bases between. This CDR3 spans 15 amino acids. The CDR3 sequence is CASSEVSRGNQPQHF. In DNA form, the CDR3 reads TGTGCCAGCAGTGAGGTTTCGCGGGGCAATCAGCCCCAGCATTTT.

This chain joins TRBV28 and TRBJ1-1; D is unclear. The CDR3 is 16 amino acids. The germline CDR1 and CDR2 sequences are MDHEN and SYDVKM. Trimming removed 3 bases at V and 1 base at J, with 15 bases between. In nucleotides, the CDR3 is TGTGCCAGCAGTTTCCGGGCCGGCCGGGGGAACACTGAAGCTTTCTTT. Translated, it gives CASSFRAGRGNTEAFF.